Following are 2 T cell receptor beta chains from one sample sequenced in a study of T cell repertoires in cytomegalovirus infection. Their antigens are not known. From the reads, TCRdb called clonotypes with MiXCR, one entry per CDR3 protein. The repertoire holds roughly 51,000 distinct CDR3 sequences, with around 18% as singletons. The source material was CD8+ T cells from cultured PBMCs, sampled from culture after CMV antigen stimulation. These receptors came from a human donor in good health (CMV status not recorded). Some clones in this sample may be carry-over from other donors' samples.

A few counts support this clonotype. The V and J genes are TRBV28 and TRBJ2-5; TRBD1 aligns across 8 bases. The CDR3 totals 15 residues. V was clipped by 5 bases and J by 0 bases; unmatched bases: 5. The germline V gene has CDR1 MDHEN and CDR2 SYDVKM. In DNA, the CDR3 is TGTGCCAGCAGTACAGGGGGTGAGGACCAAGAGACCCAGTACTTC. Protein sequence: CASSTGGEDQETQYF. The variable domain in full, completed from reference TRBV28 and TRBJ2-5, reads DVKVTQSSRYLVKRTGEKVFLECVQDMDHENMFWYRQDPGLGLRLIYFSYDVKMKEKGDIPEGYSVSREKKERFSLILESASTNQTSMYLCASSTGGEDQETQYFGPGTRLLVL.

This clonotype was seen more than once but under ten times. The rearrangement uses TRBV4-1 and TRBJ2-7, with D maybe TRBD1 (5 bases). Trimming stripped 1 base from V and 3 bases from J, with 10 bases between. The CDR3 is 14 amino acids. The germline V gene encodes CDR1 MGHRA and CDR2 YSYEKL. The CDR3 DNA reads as TGCGCCAGCAGCCAAGGGGGCTCCGGCTACGAGCAGTACTTC. The encoded protein is CASSQGGSGYEQYF.